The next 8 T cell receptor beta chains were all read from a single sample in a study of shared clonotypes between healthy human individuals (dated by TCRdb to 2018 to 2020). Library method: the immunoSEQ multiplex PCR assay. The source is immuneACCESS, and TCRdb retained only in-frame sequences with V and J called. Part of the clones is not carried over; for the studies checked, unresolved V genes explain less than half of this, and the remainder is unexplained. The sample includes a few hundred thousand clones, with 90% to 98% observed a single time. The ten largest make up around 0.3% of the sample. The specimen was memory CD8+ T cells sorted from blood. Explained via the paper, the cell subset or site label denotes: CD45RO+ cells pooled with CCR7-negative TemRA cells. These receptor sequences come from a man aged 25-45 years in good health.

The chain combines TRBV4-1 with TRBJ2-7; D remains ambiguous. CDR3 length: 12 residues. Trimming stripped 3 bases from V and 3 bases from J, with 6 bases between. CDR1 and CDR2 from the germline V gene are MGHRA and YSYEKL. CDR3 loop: CASSHPNYEQYF. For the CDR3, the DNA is TGCGCCAGCAGCCATCCTAACTACGAGCAGTACTTC.

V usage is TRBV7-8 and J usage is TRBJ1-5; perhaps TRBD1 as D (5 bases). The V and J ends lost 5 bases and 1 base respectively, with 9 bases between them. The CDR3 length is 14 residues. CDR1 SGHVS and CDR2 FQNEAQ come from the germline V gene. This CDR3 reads CASSPGTSNQPQHF. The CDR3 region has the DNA TGTGCCAGCAGCCCAGGGACGAGCAATCAGCCCCAGCATTTT.

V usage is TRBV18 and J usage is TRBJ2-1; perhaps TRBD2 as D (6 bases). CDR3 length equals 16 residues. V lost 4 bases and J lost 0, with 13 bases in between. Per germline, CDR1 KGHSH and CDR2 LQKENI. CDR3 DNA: TGTGCCAGCTCACTTAGTGGGGGAGGCTCCTACAATGAGCAGTTCTTC. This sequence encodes CASSLSGGGSYNEQFF.

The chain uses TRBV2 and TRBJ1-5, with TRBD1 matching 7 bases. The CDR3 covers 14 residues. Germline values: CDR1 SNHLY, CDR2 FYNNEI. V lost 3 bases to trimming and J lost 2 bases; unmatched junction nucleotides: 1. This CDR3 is CASSERGRNQPQHF. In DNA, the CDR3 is TGTGCCAGCAGTGAGAGGGGGCGCAATCAGCCCCAGCATTTT.

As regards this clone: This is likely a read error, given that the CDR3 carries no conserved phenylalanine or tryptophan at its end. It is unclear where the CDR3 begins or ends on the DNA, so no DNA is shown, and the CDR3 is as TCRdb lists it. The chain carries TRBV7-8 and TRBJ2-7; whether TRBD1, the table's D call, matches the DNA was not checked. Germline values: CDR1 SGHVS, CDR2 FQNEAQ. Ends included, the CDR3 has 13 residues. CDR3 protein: CASSPRGRDRGHY.

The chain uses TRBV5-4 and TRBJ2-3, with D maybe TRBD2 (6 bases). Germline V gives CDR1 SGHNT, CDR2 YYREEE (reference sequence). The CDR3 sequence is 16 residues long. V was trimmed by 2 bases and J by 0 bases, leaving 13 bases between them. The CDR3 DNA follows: TGTGCCAGCAGCTTAGATAGCGGCTCTAGCACAGATACGCAGTATTTT. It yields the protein CASSLDSGSSTDTQYF. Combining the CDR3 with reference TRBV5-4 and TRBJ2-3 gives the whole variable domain ETGVTQSPTHLIKTRGQQVTLRCSSQSGHNTVSWYQQALGQGPQFIFQYYREEENGRGNFPPRFSGLQFPNYSSELNVNALELDDSALYLCASSLDSGSSTDTQYFGPGTRLTVL.

The CDR3 sequence is CASSLRGLNTEAFF. The DNA for the CDR3 is TGTGCCAGCAGCTTACGGGGTCTGAACACTGAAGCTTTCTTT. The gene calls are TRBV11-3 and TRBJ1-1; D ambiguous. Between the trimmed V and J ends, which lost 2 bases and 0 bases, there was a span of 7 bases. Germline loops: CDR1 SGHNT, CDR2 YENEEA. The CDR3 extends over 14 amino acids.

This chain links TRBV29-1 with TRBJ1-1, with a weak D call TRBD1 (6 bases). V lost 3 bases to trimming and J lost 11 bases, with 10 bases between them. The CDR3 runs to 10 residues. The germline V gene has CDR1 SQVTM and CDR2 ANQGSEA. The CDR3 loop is CSVEWDMAFF. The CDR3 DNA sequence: TGCAGCGTTGAGTGGGACATGGCTTTCTTT.